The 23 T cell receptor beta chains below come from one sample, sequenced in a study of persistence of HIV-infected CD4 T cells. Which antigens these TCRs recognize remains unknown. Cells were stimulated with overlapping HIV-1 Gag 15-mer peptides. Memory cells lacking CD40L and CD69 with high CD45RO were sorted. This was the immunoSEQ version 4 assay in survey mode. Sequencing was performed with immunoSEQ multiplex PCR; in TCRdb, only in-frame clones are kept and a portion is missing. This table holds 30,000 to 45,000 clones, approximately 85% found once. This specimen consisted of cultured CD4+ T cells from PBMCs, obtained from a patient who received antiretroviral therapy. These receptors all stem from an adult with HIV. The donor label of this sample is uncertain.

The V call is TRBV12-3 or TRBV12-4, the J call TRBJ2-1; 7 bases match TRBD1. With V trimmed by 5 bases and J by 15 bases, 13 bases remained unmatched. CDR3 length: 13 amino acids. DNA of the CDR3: TGTGCCAGCAGTCAACAGGGGACCCCCCAACGGTTCTTC. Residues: CASSQQGTPQRFF.

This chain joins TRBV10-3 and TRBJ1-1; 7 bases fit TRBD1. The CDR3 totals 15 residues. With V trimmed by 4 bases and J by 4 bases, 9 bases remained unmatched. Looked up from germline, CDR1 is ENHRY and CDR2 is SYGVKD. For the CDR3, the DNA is TGTGCCATCAGTGCTTCATCAGGGGGGCGCACTGAAGCTTTCTTT. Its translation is CAISASSGGRTEAFF.

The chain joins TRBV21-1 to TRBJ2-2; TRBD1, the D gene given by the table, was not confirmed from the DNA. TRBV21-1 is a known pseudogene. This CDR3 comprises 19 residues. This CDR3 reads CASSNKGQEGRQGSGELFF. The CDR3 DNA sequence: TGTGCCAGCAGCAACAAGGGTCAAGAGGGGAGACAGGGCTCCGGGGAGCTGTTTTTT.

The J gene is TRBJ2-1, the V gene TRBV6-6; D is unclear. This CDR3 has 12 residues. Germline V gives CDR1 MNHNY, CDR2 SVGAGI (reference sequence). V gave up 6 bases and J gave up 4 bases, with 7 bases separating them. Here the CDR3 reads CASRDGYNEQFF. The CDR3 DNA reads TGTGCCAGCAGAGACGGTTACAATGAGCAGTTCTTC.

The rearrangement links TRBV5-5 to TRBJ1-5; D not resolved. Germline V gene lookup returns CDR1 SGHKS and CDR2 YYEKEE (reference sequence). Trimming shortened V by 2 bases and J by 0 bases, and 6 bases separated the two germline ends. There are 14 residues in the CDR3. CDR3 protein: CASSFTVSNQPQHF. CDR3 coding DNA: TGTGCCAGCAGCTTTACGGTTAGCAATCAGCCCCAGCATTTT.

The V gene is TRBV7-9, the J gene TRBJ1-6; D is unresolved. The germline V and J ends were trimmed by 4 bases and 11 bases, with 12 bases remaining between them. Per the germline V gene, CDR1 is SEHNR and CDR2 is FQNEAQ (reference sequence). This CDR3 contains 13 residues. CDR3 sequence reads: CASSYDAEAPLHF. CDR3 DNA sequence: TGTGCCAGCAGCTACGATGCGGAGGCACCCCTCCACTTT.

CDR3 region: CASSAGTADNSPLHF. CDR3 nucleotides: TGCGCCAGCAGCGCCGGGACGGCAGATAATTCACCCCTCCACTTT. The V gene is TRBV5-1, the J gene TRBJ1-6; possible D gene TRBD1, 5 bases. V was cut by 4 bases and J by 5 bases, with 13 bases left in between. The V gene's germline CDR1 is SGHRS and CDR2 YFSETQ. This CDR3 comprises 15 residues.

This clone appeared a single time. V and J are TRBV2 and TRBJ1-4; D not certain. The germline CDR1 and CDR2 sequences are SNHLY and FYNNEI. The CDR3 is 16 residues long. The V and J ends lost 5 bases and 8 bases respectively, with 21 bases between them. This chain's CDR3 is CASSLIPGTANEKLFF. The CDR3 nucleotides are TGTGCCAGCAGTTTAATCCCTGGAACAGCAAACGAAAAACTGTTTTTT.

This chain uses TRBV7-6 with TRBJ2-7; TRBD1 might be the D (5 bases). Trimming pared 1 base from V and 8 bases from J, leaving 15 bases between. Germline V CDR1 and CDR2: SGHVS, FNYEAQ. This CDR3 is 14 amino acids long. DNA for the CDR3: TGTGCCAGCAGCTTAGATAGGGGCGATTCCCAGCAGTACTTC. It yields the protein CASSLDRGDSQQYF.

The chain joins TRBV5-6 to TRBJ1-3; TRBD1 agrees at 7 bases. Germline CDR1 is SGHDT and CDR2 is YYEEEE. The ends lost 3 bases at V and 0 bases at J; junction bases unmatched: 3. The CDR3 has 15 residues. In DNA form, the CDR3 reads TGTGCCAGCAGCTCCGGGACAGTCTCTGGAAACACCATATATTTT. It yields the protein CASSSGTVSGNTIYF.

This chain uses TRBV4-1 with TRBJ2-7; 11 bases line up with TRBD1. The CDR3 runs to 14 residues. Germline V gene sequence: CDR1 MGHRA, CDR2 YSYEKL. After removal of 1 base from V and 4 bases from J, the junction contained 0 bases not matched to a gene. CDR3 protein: CASSQGDRGYEQYF. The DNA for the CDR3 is TGCGCCAGCAGCCAAGGGGACAGGGGGTACGAGCAGTACTTC.

The CDR3 sequence: CASSPRRSQRHGYTF. CDR3 bases: TGTGCCAGTAGTCCACGACGGTCCCAGAGGCATGGCTACACCTTC. The chain has TRBV19 and TRBJ1-2; D not resolved. The CDR3 totals 15 residues. Deletions cut 5 bases from V and 6 bases from J, with 19 bases between. Germline assignment: CDR1 LNHDA and CDR2 SQIVND (reference sequence). The variable domain in full, with the rest retrieved from reference TRBV19 and TRBJ1-2, is DGGITQSPKYLFRKEGQNVTLSCEQNLNHDAMYWYRQDPGQGLRLIYYSQIVNDFQKGDIAEGYSVSREKKESFPLTVTSAQKNPTAFYLCASSPRRSQRHGYTFGSGTRLTVV.

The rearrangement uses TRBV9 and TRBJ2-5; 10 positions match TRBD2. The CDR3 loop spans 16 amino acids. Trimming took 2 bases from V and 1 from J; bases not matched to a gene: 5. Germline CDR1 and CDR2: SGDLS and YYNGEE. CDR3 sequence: CASSVLSGGAQETQYF. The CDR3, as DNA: TGTGCCAGCAGCGTTCTAAGCGGGGGGGCCCAAGAGACCCAGTACTTC.

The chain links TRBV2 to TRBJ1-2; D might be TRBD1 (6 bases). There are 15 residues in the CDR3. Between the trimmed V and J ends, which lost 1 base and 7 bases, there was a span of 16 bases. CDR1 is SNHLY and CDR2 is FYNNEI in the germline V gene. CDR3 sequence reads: CASSEGSQGRGGYTF. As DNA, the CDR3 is TGTGCCAGCAGTGAAGGGTCTCAGGGGAGAGGTGGCTACACCTTC. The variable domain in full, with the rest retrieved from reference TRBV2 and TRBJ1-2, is EPEVTQTPSHQVTQMGQEVILRCVPISNHLYFYWYRQILGQKVEFLVSFYNNEISEKSEIFDDQFSVERPDGSNFTLKIRSTKLEDSAMYFCASSEGSQGRGGYTFGSGTRLTVV.

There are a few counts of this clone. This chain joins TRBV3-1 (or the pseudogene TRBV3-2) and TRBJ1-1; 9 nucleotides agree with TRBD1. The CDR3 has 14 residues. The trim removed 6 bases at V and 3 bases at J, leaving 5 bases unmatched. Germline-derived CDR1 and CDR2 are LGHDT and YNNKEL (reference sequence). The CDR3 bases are TGTGCCAGCAGTTTTAGGACAGGGGACACTGAAGCTTTCTTT. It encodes CASSFRTGDTEAFF.

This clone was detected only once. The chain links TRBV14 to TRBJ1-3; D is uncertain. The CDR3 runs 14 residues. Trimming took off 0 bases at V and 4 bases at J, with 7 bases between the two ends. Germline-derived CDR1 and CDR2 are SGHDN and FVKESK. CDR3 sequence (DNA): TGTGCCAGCAGCCAAGATGCCCAAGGAAACACCATATATTTT. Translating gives CASSQDAQGNTIYF.

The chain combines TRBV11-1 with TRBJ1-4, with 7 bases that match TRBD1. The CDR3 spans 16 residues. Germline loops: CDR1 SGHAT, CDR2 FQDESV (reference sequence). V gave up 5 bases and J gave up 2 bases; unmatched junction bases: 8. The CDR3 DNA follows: TGTGCCAGCAGCCGCGCGGGGGGACAGACTAATGAAAAACTGTTTTTT. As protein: CASSRAGGQTNEKLFF.

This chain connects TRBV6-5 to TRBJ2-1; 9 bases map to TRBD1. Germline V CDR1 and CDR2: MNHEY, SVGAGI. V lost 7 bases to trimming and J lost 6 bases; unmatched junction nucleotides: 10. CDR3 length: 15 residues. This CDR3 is CASTTAGTGPNEQFF. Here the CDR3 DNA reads TGTGCCAGCACGACCGCCGGGACAGGGCCCAATGAGCAGTTCTTC.

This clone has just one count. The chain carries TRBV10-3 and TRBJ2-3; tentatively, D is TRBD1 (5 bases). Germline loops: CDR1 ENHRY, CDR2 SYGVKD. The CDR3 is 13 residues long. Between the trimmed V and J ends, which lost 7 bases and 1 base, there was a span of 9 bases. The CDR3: CAIKLGGTDTQYF. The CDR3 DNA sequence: TGTGCCATCAAGCTAGGGGGCACAGATACGCAGTATTTT.

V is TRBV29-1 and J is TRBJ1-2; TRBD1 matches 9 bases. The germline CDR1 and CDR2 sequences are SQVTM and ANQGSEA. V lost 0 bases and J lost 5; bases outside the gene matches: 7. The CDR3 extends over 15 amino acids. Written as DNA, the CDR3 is TGCAGCGTTGAAGATCCAAGGACAGGGGTTTATGGCTACACCTTC. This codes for CSVEDPRTGVYGYTF.

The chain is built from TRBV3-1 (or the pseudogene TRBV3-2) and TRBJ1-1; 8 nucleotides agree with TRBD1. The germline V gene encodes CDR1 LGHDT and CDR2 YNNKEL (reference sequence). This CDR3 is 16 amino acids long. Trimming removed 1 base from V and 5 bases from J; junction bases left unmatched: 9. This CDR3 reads CASSQAKRQGRTEAFF. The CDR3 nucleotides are TGTGCCAGCAGCCAAGCAAAGAGACAGGGGAGGACTGAAGCTTTCTTT.

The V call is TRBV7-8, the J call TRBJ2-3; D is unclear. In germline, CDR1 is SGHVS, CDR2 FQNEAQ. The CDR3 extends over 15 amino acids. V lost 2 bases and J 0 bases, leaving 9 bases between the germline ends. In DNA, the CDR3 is TGTGCCAGCAGCTTAAGGGCCTTTAGCACAGATACGCAGTATTTT. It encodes CASSLRAFSTDTQYF.

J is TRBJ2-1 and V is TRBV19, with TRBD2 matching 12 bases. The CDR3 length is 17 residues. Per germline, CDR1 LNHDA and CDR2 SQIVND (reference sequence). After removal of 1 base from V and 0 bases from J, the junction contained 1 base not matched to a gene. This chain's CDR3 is CASSIASGGASYNEQFF. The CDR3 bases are TGTGCCAGTAGTATAGCTAGCGGGGGGGCCTCCTACAATGAGCAGTTCTTC.